Below are 5 T cell receptor beta chains sequenced from a single sample in a study of cytotoxic CD8 clonotypes in ibrutinib-treated CLL. The data were produced by immunoSEQ multiplex PCR, yet TCRdb's version contains in-frame clones alone and is incomplete. The sample includes hundreds of thousands of clones, 70% of them seen just once. The sequencing used PBMCs, collected after 24 months of ibrutinib treatment. Every receptor here comes from a human donor with chronic lymphocytic leukemia.

The J gene is TRBJ2-7, the V gene TRBV6-5; no reliable D call. The CDR3 is made up of 16 amino acids. Germline V CDR1 and CDR2: MNHEY, SVGAGI. The germline V and J ends were trimmed by 0 bases and 3 bases, with 15 bases remaining between them. The CDR3 coding sequence is TGTGCCAGCAGTTACTCCGGGTCCTCCCTGGGCTACGAGCAGTACTTC. Its translation is CASSYSGSSLGYEQYF.

This clone was seen only a few times. In the same sample, other DNA sequences code for this CDR3. This chain uses TRBV5-1 with TRBJ2-7; TRBD2 matches 10 bases. This CDR3 is built from 16 residues. V trimming: 4 bases; J trimming: 2 bases; junction bases outside the gene matches: 9. Germline V gene sequence: CDR1 SGHRS, CDR2 YFSETQ. Here the CDR3 reads CASSPGLAGGPYEQYF. CDR3 sequence (DNA): TGCGCCAGCAGCCCGGGATTAGCGGGGGGACCCTACGAGCAGTACTTC.

The chain combines TRBV7-3 with TRBJ2-7, with D unclear. The V end was cut by 4 bases, the J end by 5 bases, with 18 bases between. Germline-derived CDR1 and CDR2 are SGHTA and FQGTGA. The CDR3 totals 15 residues. DNA of the CDR3: TGTGCCAGCAGCTCTCCCGGGTCCAATGGTAACGAGCAGTACTTC. Its translation is CASSSPGSNGNEQYF.

In DNA, the CDR3 is TGTGCCAGCAGTTACATCAGGGACGTCGAATTTGCTTTCTTT. This encodes CASSYIRDVEFAFF. The chain joins TRBV6-6 to TRBJ1-1, with TRBD1 as a possible D gene (5 bases). The CDR3 has 14 residues. V lost 2 bases, J lost 11 bases, and 18 bases lay in between. CDR1 is MNHNY, CDR2 SVGAGI, per germline (reference sequence).

The count of this clone is one. The chain is built from TRBV28 and TRBJ1-5; 8 bases align to TRBD1. V lost 7 bases, J lost 5 bases, and 4 bases stayed unmatched. Germline CDR1 and CDR2: MDHEN and SYDVKM. This CDR3 is 13 amino acids long. The CDR3 DNA sequence: TGTGCCAGCACCTCGACAGGGGATCAGCCCCAGCATTTT. Translation gives CASTSTGDQPQHF.